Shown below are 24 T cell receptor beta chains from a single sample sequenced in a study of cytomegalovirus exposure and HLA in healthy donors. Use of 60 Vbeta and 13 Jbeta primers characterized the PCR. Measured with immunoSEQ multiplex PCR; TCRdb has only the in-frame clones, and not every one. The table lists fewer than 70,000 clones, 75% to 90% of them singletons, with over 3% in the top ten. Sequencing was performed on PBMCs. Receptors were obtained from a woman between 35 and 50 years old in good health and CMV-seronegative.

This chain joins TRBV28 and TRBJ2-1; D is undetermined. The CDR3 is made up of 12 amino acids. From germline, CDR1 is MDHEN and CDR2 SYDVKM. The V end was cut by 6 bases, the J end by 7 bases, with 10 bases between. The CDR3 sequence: CASSEVTNEQFF. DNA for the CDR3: TGTGCCAGCAGCGAGGTGACGAATGAGCAGTTCTTC.

The CDR3 sequence: CASSPDSYYNEQFF. The CDR3, as DNA: TGTGCCAGCAGCCCCGACAGTTACTACAATGAGCAGTTCTTC. The chain combines TRBV7-3 with TRBJ2-1; D might be TRBD1 (5 bases). This CDR3 spans 14 amino acids. Per germline, CDR1 SGHTA and CDR2 FQGTGA. The germline V and J ends were trimmed by 5 bases and 3 bases, with 11 bases remaining between them.

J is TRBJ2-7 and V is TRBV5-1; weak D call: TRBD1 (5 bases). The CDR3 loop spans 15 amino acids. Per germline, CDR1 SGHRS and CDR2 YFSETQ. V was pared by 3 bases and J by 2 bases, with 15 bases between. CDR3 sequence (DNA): TGCGCCAGCAGCTCCCAACAGGCGTCCCCCTACGAGCAGTACTTC. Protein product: CASSSQQASPYEQYF.

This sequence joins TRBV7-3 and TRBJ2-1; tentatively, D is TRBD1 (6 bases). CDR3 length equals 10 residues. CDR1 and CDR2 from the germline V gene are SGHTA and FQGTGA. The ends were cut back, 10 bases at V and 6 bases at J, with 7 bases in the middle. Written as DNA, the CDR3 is TGTGCCAAACAGGGCAATGAGCAGTTCTTC. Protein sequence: CAKQGNEQFF.

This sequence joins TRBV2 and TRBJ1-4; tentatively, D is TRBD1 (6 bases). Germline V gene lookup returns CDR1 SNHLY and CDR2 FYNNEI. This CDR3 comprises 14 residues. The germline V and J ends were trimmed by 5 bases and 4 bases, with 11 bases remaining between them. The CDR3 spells CASSKQGRNEKLFF. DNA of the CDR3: TGTGCCAGCAGTAAACAGGGCCGTAATGAAAAACTGTTTTTT.

Written as DNA, the CDR3 is TGTGCCAGCAGCCGTTCACTAAACGAAAAACTGTTTTTT. Protein: CASSRSLNEKLFF. The rearrangement links TRBV7-9 to TRBJ1-4; D unclear. CDR1 and CDR2 (germline): SEHNR, FQNEAQ (reference sequence). V was cut by 5 bases and J by 8 bases, with 12 bases left in between. CDR3 size: 13 residues.

The CDR3 spells CASSLSQGAKGEKLFF. CDR3 DNA sequence: TGCGCCAGCAGCTTGTCACAGGGGGCCAAGGGTGAAAAACTGTTTTTT. The gene calls are TRBV5-1 and TRBJ1-4; 9 nucleotides align to TRBD1. In germline, CDR1 is SGHRS, CDR2 YFSETQ. V trimming: 1 base; J trimming: 7 bases; junction bases outside the gene matches: 8. The CDR3 has 16 residues.

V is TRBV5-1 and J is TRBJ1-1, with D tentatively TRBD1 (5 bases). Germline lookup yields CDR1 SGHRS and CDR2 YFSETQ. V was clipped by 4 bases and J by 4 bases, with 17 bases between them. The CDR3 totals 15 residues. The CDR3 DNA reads TGCGCCAGCAGCAGGATGGGGCAGGGTGGCACTGAAGCTTTCTTT. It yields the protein CASSRMGQGGTEAFF.

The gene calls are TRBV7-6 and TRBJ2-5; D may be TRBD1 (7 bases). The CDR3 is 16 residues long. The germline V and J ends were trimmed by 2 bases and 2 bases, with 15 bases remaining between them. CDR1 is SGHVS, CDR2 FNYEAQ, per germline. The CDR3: CASSLTIAGGQETQYF. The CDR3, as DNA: TGTGCCAGCAGCTTAACAATAGCAGGGGGGCAAGAGACCCAGTACTTC.

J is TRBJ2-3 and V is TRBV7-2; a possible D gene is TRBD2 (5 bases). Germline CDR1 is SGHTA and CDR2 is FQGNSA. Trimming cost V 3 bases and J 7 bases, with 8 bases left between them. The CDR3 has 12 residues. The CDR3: CASSLAGNTQYF. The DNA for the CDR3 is TGTGCCAGCAGCTTGGCGGGTAATACGCAGTATTTT.

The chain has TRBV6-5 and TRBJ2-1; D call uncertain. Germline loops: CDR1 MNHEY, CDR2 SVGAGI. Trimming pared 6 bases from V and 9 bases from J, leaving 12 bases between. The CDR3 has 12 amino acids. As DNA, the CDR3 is TGTGCCAGCAGACCCCGTTCCGGTGAGCAGTTCTTC. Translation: CASRPRSGEQFF.

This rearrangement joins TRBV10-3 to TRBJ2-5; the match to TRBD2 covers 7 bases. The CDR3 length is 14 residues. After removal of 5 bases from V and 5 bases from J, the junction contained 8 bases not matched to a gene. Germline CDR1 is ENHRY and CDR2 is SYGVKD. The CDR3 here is CAISPGGSWETQYF. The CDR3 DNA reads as TGTGCCATCAGTCCCGGGGGGTCATGGGAGACCCAGTACTTC.

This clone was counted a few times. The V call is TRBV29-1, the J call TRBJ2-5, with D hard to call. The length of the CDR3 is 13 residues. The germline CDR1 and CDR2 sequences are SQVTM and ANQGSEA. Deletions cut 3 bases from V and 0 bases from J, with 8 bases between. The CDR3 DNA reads TGCAGCGTTGATTCACAAAACCAAGAGACCCAGTACTTC. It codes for CSVDSQNQETQYF.

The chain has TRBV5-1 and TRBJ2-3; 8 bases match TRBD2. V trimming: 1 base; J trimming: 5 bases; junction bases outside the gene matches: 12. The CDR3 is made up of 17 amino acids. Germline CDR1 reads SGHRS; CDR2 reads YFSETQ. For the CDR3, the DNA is TGCGCCAGCAGCTTGAGGCCTATACGGGAGGGCCGAGATACGCAGTATTTT. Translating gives CASSLRPIREGRDTQYF.

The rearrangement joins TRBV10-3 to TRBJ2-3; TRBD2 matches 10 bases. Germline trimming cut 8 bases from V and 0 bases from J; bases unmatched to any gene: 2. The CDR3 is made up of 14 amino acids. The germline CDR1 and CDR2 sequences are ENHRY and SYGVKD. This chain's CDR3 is CAIEAGGSTDTQYF. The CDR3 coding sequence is TGTGCCATCGAAGCGGGAGGGAGCACAGATACGCAGTATTTT.

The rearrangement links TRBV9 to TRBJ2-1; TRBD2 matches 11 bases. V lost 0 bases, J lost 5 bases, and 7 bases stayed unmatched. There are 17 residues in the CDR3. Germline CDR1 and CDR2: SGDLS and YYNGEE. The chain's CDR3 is CASSVGPTSGNHNEQFF. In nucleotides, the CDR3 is TGTGCCAGCAGCGTAGGCCCGACTAGCGGGAACCACAATGAGCAGTTCTTC.

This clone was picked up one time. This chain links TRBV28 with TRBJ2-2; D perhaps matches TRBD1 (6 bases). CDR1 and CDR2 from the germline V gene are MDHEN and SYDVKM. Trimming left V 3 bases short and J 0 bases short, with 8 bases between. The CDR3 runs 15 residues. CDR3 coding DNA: TGTGCCAGCAGTTTTACAGGGACGAACACCGGGGAGCTGTTTTTT. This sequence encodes CASSFTGTNTGELFF.

This CDR3 is CSVHQREYNEQFF. The DNA for the CDR3 is TGCAGCGTTCACCAGCGGGAGTATAATGAGCAGTTCTTC. The chain joins TRBV29-1 to TRBJ2-1; TRBD2 matches 8 bases. With V trimmed by 5 bases and J by 7 bases, 7 bases remained unmatched. The CDR3 runs to 13 residues. The germline V gene encodes CDR1 SQVTM and CDR2 ANQGSEA.

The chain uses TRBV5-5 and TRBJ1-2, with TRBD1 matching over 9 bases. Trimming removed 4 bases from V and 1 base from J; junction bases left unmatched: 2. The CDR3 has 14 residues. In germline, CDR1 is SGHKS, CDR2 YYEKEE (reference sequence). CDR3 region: CASSAGQGNYGYTF. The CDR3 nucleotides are TGTGCCAGCAGCGCGGGACAGGGTAACTATGGCTACACCTTC.

In DNA, the CDR3 is TGTGCCAGCAGTCCTCGCTACGAGCAGTACTTC. Its protein product is CASSPRYEQYF. This chain connects TRBV7-2 to TRBJ2-7, with D unclear. V gave up 6 bases and J gave up 3 bases, with 6 bases separating them. This CDR3 is built from 11 residues. The germline V gene has CDR1 SGHTA and CDR2 FQGNSA. The variable domain in full, with the rest retrieved from reference TRBV7-2 and TRBJ2-7, is GAGVSQSPSNKVTEKGKDVELRCDPISGHTALYWYRQSLGQGLEFLIYFQGNSAPDKSGLPSDRFSAERTGGSVSTLTIQRTQQEDSAVYLCASSPRYEQYFGPGTRLTVT.

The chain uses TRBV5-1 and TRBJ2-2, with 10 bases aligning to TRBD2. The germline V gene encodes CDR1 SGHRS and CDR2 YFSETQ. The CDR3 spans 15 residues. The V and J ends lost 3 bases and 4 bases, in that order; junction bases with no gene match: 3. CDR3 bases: TGCGCCAGCAGCTCACTAGCGGGATCCACCGGGGAGCTGTTTTTT. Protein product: CASSSLAGSTGELFF.

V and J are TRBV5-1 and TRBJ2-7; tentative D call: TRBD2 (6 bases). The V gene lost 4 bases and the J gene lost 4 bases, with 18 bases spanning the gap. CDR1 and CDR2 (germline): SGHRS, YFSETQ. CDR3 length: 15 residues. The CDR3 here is CASSAWDPGRYEQYF. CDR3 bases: TGCGCCAGCAGCGCTTGGGATCCGGGGAGGTACGAGCAGTACTTC.

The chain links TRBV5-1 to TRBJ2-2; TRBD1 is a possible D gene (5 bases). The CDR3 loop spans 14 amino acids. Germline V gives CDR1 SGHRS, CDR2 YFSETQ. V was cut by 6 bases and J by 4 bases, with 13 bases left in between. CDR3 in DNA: TGCGCCAGCACAGGGTCTTCGGGCACCGGGGAGCTGTTTTTT. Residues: CASTGSSGTGELFF.

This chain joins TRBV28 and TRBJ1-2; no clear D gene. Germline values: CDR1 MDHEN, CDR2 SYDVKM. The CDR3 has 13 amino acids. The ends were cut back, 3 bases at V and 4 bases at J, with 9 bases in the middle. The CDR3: CASSFPGSYGYTF. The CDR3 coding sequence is TGTGCCAGCAGTTTTCCTGGCAGCTATGGCTACACCTTC.